This T cell receptor beta chain was sequenced for a study of T cells in localized non-small cell lung cancer. Findings and caveats of the study: A median of 57 of the top 100 tumor clones appeared in adjacent lung, which was paired and uninvolved. There was an association of higher blood T cell density with longer overall survival. Tumor trailed uninvolved adjacent lung in T cell clonality, which peaked there.

Note on this clone: Its target is not known.

The CDR3 sequence is 16 residues long. V shed 5 bases and J shed 1 base, with 16 bases lying between them. Germline lookup yields CDR1 SGHRS and CDR2 YFSETQ. Repertoires were generated with immunoSEQ multiplex PCR, while TCRdb's copy carries only in-frame clones and drops some. The sample carries about 1,600 clones, roughly a quarter recorded once. This clonotype was obtained from a woman aged 35-75 years with stage III lung adenocarcinoma. This chain joins TRBV5-1 and TRBJ2-1; the D gene is possibly TRBD2 (7 bases). The input for sequencing was lung tumor tissue, taken before any cancer treatment. The CDR3 loop reads CASRPGGGLSYNEQFF. The CDR3 bases are TGCGCCAGCAGGCCTGGGGGGGGCTTATCCTACAATGAGCAGTTCTTC.